The table lists the clone carrying this T cell receptor beta chain with a few counts. Its target is unknown. This specimen includes other DNA sequences encoding the same CDR3. This entry belongs to a study of cytomegalovirus exposure and HLA in healthy donors. Findings of the study overall: A later analysis associated 16,951 TCR beta sequences with HLA alleles at a 0.05 false discovery rate.

Vbeta (60) and Jbeta (13) primers were used in the PCR. Measured with immunoSEQ multiplex PCR; TCRdb has only the in-frame clones, and not every one. The table records 150,000 or so clones, about 77% of them present only once. Trimming left V 5 bases short and J 0 bases short, with 8 bases between. The CDR3 spans 13 residues. CDR1 and CDR2 from the germline V gene are SGHNT and YENEEA. The receptor was isolated from a male donor in good health and CMV-seronegative. Sequencing input: PBMCs. The rearrangement joins TRBV11-3 to TRBJ2-7; a weak D match, TRBD1 (6 bases). CDR3 nucleotide sequence: TGTGCCAGCAGCCCGGACAGCTCCTACGAGCAGTACTTC. It encodes CASSPDSSYEQYF.